These T cell receptor beta chains were read from a single sample in a study of blood T cell repertoires in COVID-19. Data came from immunoSEQ multiplex PCR; TCRdb stores just in-frame clones and leaves some out. The data contain approximately 75,000 clones, more than 70% of them singletons. Sequences were obtained from peripheral blood. All receptors come from a man older than 75 with acute or convalescent COVID-19. CDR3s include the opening cysteine and the closing phenylalanine or tryptophan. Each record gives: clone size, V gene, D gene, J gene, CDR3 protein, CDR3 DNA. A D gene is named only where the DNA matches it firmly. Expanded clones get a size class; other rows say once, few or many, or leave the size out.

once	TRBV5-4	TRBD2	TRBJ2-2	CASSSTSGTANTGELFF	TGTGCCAGCAGCTCGACTAGCGGGACCGCGAACACCGGGGAGCTGTTTTTT
.	TRBV7-2	TRBD2	TRBJ2-5	CASSQGLAGGWETQYF	TGTGCCAGCAGCCAGGGACTAGCGGGAGGATGGGAGACCCAGTACTTC
.	TRBV28	.	TRBJ1-6	CASRLRSYNSPLHF	TGTGCCAGCAGACTCCGCTCCTATAATTCACCCCTCCACTTT
.	TRBV18	.	TRBJ1-2	CASSQLEGYTF	TGTGCCAGCTCACAACTAGAGGGCTACACCTTC
.	TRBV18	TRBD1	TRBJ2-7	CASSPRQGGDEQYF	TGTGCCAGCTCCCCACGACAGGGCGGCGACGAGCAGTACTTC
few	TRBV6-5	.	TRBJ2-7	CASIRGADPYEQYF	TGTGCCAGCATTCGGGGGGCAGATCCGTACGAGCAGTACTTC
.	TRBV13	TRBD2	TRBJ2-7	CASSLRLSGLAGSSSSYEQYF	TGTGCCAGCAGCTTACGCCTATCTGGACTAGCGGGATCTTCGAGCTCCTACGAGCAGTACTTC
.	TRBV24-1	TRBD2	TRBJ2-3	CATSTGTSGESDTQYF	TGTGCCACCAGTACCGGGACTAGCGGGGAATCAGATACGCAGTATTTT
.	TRBV7-2	.	TRBJ2-3	CASSLESWRSDTQYF	TGTGCCAGCAGCTTAGAGTCCTGGAGATCAGATACGCAGTATTTT
.	TRBV12-5	TRBD1	TRBJ2-2	CASALTGAVTGELFF	TGTGCTAGTGCCCTCACAGGGGCGGTCACCGGGGAGCTGTTTTTT
.	TRBV28	.	TRBJ1-1	CASSKGVRAEAFF	TGTGCCAGCAGTAAGGGAGTCCGGGCTGAAGCTTTCTTT
.	TRBV7-7	TRBD2	TRBJ2-3	CASSPGHRLADDTQYF	TGTGCCAGCAGCCCAGGACATCGACTAGCGGATGATACGCAGTATTTT
many	TRBV6-4	TRBD2	TRBJ2-1	CASSPSSGGAYNEQFF	TGTGCCAGCAGCCCCTCTAGCGGGGGGGCGTACAATGAGCAGTTCTTC
.	TRBV2	.	TRBJ1-5	CASRAGTDNQPQHF	TGTGCCAGCAGAGCCGGCACAGATAATCAGCCCCAGCATTTT
.	TRBV19	.	TRBJ2-6	CASSILTGPYSGANVLTF	TGTGCCAGTAGTATACTGACAGGTCCTTACTCTGGGGCCAACGTCCTGACTTTC
.	TRBV27	TRBD2	TRBJ2-7	CASSLVLAGGPKEQYF	TGTGCCAGCAGTTTAGTACTAGCGGGAGGGCCGAAAGAGCAGTACTTC
.	TRBV18	.	TRBJ1-1	CASSPPLGRGNTEAFF	TGTGCCAGCTCACCACCGTTGGGGAGAGGGAACACTGAAGCTTTCTTT
.	TRBV5-1	TRBD1	TRBJ2-2	CASSGDRGTGELFF	TGCGCCAGCAGCGGGGACAGGGGAACCGGGGAGCTGTTTTTT
.	TRBV18	.	TRBJ1-6	CASSPPTDRLPLHF	TGTGCCAGCTCACCACCGACGGACAGATTACCCCTCCACTTT
once	TRBV19	.	TRBJ1-4	CASSIRTDNEKLFF	TGTGCCAGTAGTATAAGGACAGATAATGAAAAACTGTTTTTT
few	TRBV19	TRBD1	TRBJ2-7	CASSFDRGSSAYEQYF	TGTGCCAGTAGTTTCGACAGGGGATCCTCCGCCTACGAGCAGTACTTC
.	TRBV2	TRBD1	TRBJ1-1	CADFETTGLNTEAFF	TGTGCCGACTTCGAGACGACAGGGTTGAACACTGAAGCTTTCTTT
.	TRBV11-2	.	TRBJ2-2	CASSLAGTPQNTGELFF	TGTGCCAGCAGCTTAGCTGGGACTCCTCAGAACACCGGGGAGCTGTTTTTT
.	TRBV24-1	.	TRBJ2-1	CATSGEVPTGSSGNEQFF	TGTGCCACCAGTGGGGAGGTCCCCACGGGGTCCTCTGGTAATGAGCAGTTCTTC
.	TRBV15	TRBD2	TRBJ2-5	CATSRDWASGSMETQYF	TGTGCCACCAGCAGAGATTGGGCTAGCGGGAGTATGGAGACCCAGTACTTC